Below, 21 T cell receptor beta chains from the same sample are listed, as sequenced in a study of blood T cells in healthy people across ages. PCR was performed a second time for roughly 7 to 12 cycles using a sample-barcoded 5' primer and a J-beta primer mix. MiXCR, run by TCRdb on the 5' RACE reads, gives a single entry per CDR3 protein. The sample consists of about 1,500,000 distinct CDR3 sequences, approximately 28% of them appearing once. Sequenced input: blood. These receptors originate from a woman aged 25 to 39 in good health.

V is TRBV28 and J is TRBJ1-2; 7 bases line up with TRBD1. This CDR3 has 14 residues. The V segment lost 5 bases and the J segment 6 bases; nucleotides outside the gene matches: 9. Germline CDR1 MDHEN, CDR2 SYDVKM. The CDR3 sequence: CASSDRQGANGYTF. DNA of the CDR3: TGTGCCAGCAGTGACCGACAGGGAGCGAATGGCTACACCTTC.

This clonotype was picked up a small number of times. The V call is TRBV3-1, the J call TRBJ2-3; D call uncertain. CDR1 LGHDT and CDR2 YNNKEL come from the germline V gene (reference sequence). CDR3 length: 17 amino acids. The V end was cut by 2 bases, the J end by 1 base, with 16 bases between. DNA of the CDR3: TGTGCCAGCAGCCAACCCCAAGGGTCGGAAGGCACAGATACGCAGTATTTT. Its translation: CASSQPQGSEGTDTQYF.

The chain recombines TRBV5-1 with TRBJ2-1, with D hard to call. Trimming shortened V by 1 base and J by 9 bases, and 5 bases separated the two germline ends. The germline gives CDR1 SGHRS, CDR2 YFSETQ. The CDR3 sequence is 11 residues long. CDR3 sequence (DNA): TGCGCCAGCAGCTTGTATGCTGAGCAGTTCTTC. This translates into CASSLYAEQFF.

The V and J genes are TRBV2 and TRBJ2-5; no definite D call. The CDR3 is made up of 15 amino acids. Germline-derived CDR1 and CDR2 are SNHLY and FYNNEI. V was pared by 2 bases and J by 4 bases, with 14 bases between. CDR3 in DNA: TGTGCCAGCAGTGAAATCAGGACCGTGGGAGAGACCCAGTACTTC. Residues: CASSEIRTVGETQYF.

This clonotype has only a few counts. This rearrangement joins TRBV28 to TRBJ2-7; D is perhaps TRBD1 (6 bases). V shed 8 bases and J shed 1 base, with 15 bases lying between them. The CDR3 length is 14 residues. The germline gives CDR1 MDHEN, CDR2 SYDVKM. The CDR3 sequence: CASSTAQGSYEQYF. Here the CDR3 DNA reads TGTGCCAGCTCCACGGCCCAGGGGTCCTACGAGCAGTACTTC. Using reference TRBV28 and TRBJ2-7 for the parts outside the CDR3, the full variable domain is DVKVTQSSRYLVKRTGEKVFLECVQDMDHENMFWYRQDPGLGLRLIYFSYDVKMKEKGDIPEGYSVSREKKERFSLILESASTNQTSMYLCASSTAQGSYEQYFGPGTRLTVT.

This clonotype has only a few counts. The rearrangement joins TRBV20-1 to TRBJ2-3; 10 bases align to TRBD2. The length of the CDR3 is 18 residues. Germline CDR1 DFQATT, CDR2 SNEGSKA (reference sequence). V shed 6 bases, J shed 6 bases, and the junction held 21 bases outside the gene matches. The DNA of the CDR3 is TGCAGTGCCCCTCGAGGTCCATCTAGCGGGAGTAGTGGGGATACGCAGTATTTT. This encodes CSAPRGPSSGSSGDTQYF.

The table lists this clonotype with a few counts. This chain uses TRBV5-1 with TRBJ2-5, with D possibly TRBD1 on 5 matching bases. The end of the DNA fits TRBJ2-7 better, so the J call may be wrong. The CDR3 has 15 residues. CDR1 and CDR2 (germline): SGHRS, YFSETQ. This chain's CDR3 is CASSLTAGSIYEQYF. The CDR3 region has the DNA TGCGCCAGCAGCTTGACGGCAGGGTCTATTTACGAGCAGTACTTC.

This chain links TRBV20-1 with TRBJ1-5; TRBD1 might be the D (5 bases). The ends were cut back, 4 bases at V and 7 bases at J, with 20 bases in the middle. In germline, CDR1 is DFQATT, CDR2 SNEGSKA (reference sequence). The CDR3 length is 15 residues. The CDR3 nucleotides read TGCAGTGCTAACCGGGACCCAACGGCGGGGCAGCCCCAGCATTTT. This translates into CSANRDPTAGQPQHF.

This clonotype was seen repeatedly, ten times or more. The CDR3 coding sequence is TGTGCCAGCAGTTTAGGGGGGCAGGTAGGGCAGTACTTC. Translated, it gives CASSLGGQVGQYF. The genes are TRBV27 and TRBJ2-5; perhaps D is TRBD1 or TRBD2 (6 bases each). The germline V and J ends were trimmed by 2 bases and 11 bases, with 15 bases remaining between them. CDR1 is MNHEY, CDR2 SMNVEV, per germline (reference sequence). There are 13 residues in the CDR3.

The chain couples TRBV4-3 to TRBJ2-1, with 7 nucleotides matching TRBD2. The CDR3 runs to 17 residues. Trimming cost V 4 bases and J 0 bases; bases outside gene matches: 9. Germline V gene sequence: CDR1 LGHNA, CDR2 YSLEER. This CDR3 reads CASSRTASGSSYNEQFF. The DNA of the CDR3 is TGCGCCAGCAGCCGAACAGCTAGCGGAAGCTCCTACAATGAGCAGTTCTTC.

This clonotype turned up a few times. The CDR3 bases are TGTGCCAGCAGTTTAGCGCCCGAGCAGTTCTTC. Translation gives CASSLAPEQFF. The chain joins TRBV12-3 or TRBV12-4 to TRBJ2-1; D is undetermined. Trimming removed 0 bases from V and 10 bases from J, with 4 bases in between. The length of the CDR3 is 11 residues.

This clonotype was picked up a small number of times. With a much larger clone just one base away, this may be a read error. The chain employs TRBV29-1 and TRBJ2-4; 7 bases fit TRBD2. Trimming removed 4 bases from V and 14 bases from J; junction bases left unmatched: 14. Germline CDR1 and CDR2: SQVTM and ANQGSEA. The CDR3 contains 13 residues. CDR3 residues: CSVGVLGGSEKYF. In nucleotides, the CDR3 is TGCAGCGTTGGAGTCTTGGGCGGGAGTGAAAAGTACTTC.

This rearrangement joins TRBV20-1 to TRBJ2-3; 7 bases are shared with TRBD2. The CDR3 runs to 14 residues. V was pared by 6 bases and J by 2 bases, with 8 bases of the junction left unmatched. Germline CDR1 and CDR2: DFQATT and SNEGSKA (reference sequence). CDR3 loop: CSALGAGFTDTQYF. As DNA, the CDR3 is TGCAGTGCCCTAGGAGCGGGATTCACAGATACGCAGTATTTT.

The J gene is TRBJ2-3, the V gene TRBV7-2; D gene ambiguous. Germline-derived CDR1 and CDR2 are SGHTA and FQGNSA. Trimming cost V 5 bases and J 6 bases, with 15 bases left between them. The CDR3 runs to 14 residues. The CDR3 sequence: CASSPHRVRDTQYF. The CDR3 coding sequence is TGTGCCAGCAGCCCCCATAGAGTCCGGGATACGCAGTATTTT.

To note about this clonotype: The CDR3 ends on some other residue instead of the conserved phenylalanine or tryptophan, so this is likely a read error. This sequence joins TRBV2 and TRBJ2-5; TRBD1 matches at 11 bases. The CDR3 extends over 17 amino acids. The V gene's germline CDR1 is SNHLY and CDR2 FYNNEI. V lost 4 bases, J lost 2 bases, and 9 bases stayed unmatched. The CDR3 here is CASSGWTGGPEQETQYR. The CDR3 region has the DNA TGTGCCAGCAGTGGTTGGACAGGGGGCCCCGAGCAAGAGACCCAGTACCGC.

This clonotype was found a few times. The CDR3 region has the DNA TGTGCCAGCAGCCCTCGGACAGGGTTGGCAGATACGCAGTATTTT. Its protein product is CASSPRTGLADTQYF. The V gene is TRBV7-2, the J gene TRBJ2-3; TRBD1 matches 8 bases. CDR3 length equals 15 residues. Germline CDR1 is SGHTA and CDR2 is FQGNSA. V lost 5 bases, J lost 4 bases, and 8 bases stayed unmatched.

This clonotype was seen repeatedly, ten times or more. The chain links TRBV29-1 to TRBJ2-6; a possible D gene is TRBD1 (5 bases). Trimming took 6 bases from V and 4 from J, leaving 16 bases between them. Germline values: CDR1 SQVTM, CDR2 ANQGSEA. The length of the CDR3 is 15 residues. CDR3 residues: CSVRGRVRGANVLTF. The CDR3 DNA follows: TGCAGCGTCCGAGGCAGGGTGAGGGGGGCCAACGTCCTGACTTTC.

The chain links TRBV6-2 or TRBV6-3 to TRBJ2-7; TRBD1 aligns across 9 bases. V was clipped by 4 bases and J by 2 bases; unmatched bases: 12. CDR1 is MNHEY and CDR2 is SVGEGT in the germline V gene. The CDR3 extends over 17 amino acids. In DNA form, the CDR3 reads TGTGCCAGCAGTTCCCCCTGGGGACAGGGCCCAACCTACGAGCAGTACTTC. Its translation is CASSSPWGQGPTYEQYF.

This chain connects TRBV28 to TRBJ1-1; D is possibly TRBD1 (6 bases). The CDR3 extends over 15 amino acids. V lost 3 bases and J lost 6, with 17 bases in between. Per germline, CDR1 MDHEN and CDR2 SYDVKM. CDR3 sequence (DNA): TGTGCCAGCAGTTTGGTACGGGGGCGCAACGCTGAAGCTTTCTTT. Its protein product is CASSLVRGRNAEAFF.

Ten or more counts support this clonotype. V is TRBV20-1 and J is TRBJ2-1, with 7 bases aligning to TRBD2. The ends lost 8 bases at V and 5 bases at J; junction bases unmatched: 12. Germline loops: CDR1 DFQATT, CDR2 SNEGSKA (reference sequence). The CDR3 has 14 amino acids. CDR3 residues: CSSGAGADHNEQFF. For the CDR3, the DNA is TGCAGTTCCGGGGCGGGAGCGGATCACAATGAGCAGTTCTTC.

Note on this clonotype: An end of the junction differs from the germline gene, which may be a read error. The chain combines TRBV6-1 with TRBJ1-6; 7 bases align to TRBD1. The CDR3 contains 16 residues. Germline V lookup: CDR1 MNHNS, CDR2 SASEGT. CDR3 protein: CATKDRRGSSNSPLYF. In nucleotides, the CDR3 is TGTGCCACCAAGGACCGCAGGGGGAGTTCTAATTCACCCCTCTACTTT.